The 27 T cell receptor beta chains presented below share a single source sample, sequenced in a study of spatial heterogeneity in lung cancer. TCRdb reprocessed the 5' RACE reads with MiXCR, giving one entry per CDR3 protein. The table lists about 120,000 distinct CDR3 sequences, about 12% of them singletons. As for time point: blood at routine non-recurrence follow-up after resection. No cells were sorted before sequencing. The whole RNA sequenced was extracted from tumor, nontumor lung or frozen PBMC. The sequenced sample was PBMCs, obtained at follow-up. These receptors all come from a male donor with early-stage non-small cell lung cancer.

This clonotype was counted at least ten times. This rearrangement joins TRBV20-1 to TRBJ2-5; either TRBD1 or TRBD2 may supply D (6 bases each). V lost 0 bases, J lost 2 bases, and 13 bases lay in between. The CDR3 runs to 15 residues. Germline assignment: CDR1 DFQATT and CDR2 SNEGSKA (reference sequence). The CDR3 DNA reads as TGCAGTGCTAGAGATTCAGGGGAGGCACAAGAGACCCAGTACTTC. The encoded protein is CSARDSGEAQETQYF.

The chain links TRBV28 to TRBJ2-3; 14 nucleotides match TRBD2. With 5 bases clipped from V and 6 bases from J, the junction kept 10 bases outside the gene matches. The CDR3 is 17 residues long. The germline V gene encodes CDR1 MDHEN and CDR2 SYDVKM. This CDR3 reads CASSTRTSGGPSDTQYF. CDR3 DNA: TGTGCCAGCAGTACCCGGACTAGCGGGGGGCCCTCGGATACGCAGTATTTT. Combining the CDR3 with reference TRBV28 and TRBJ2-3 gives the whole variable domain DVKVTQSSRYLVKRTGEKVFLECVQDMDHENMFWYRQDPGLGLRLIYFSYDVKMKEKGDIPEGYSVSREKKERFSLILESASTNQTSMYLCASSTRTSGGPSDTQYFGPGTRLTVL.

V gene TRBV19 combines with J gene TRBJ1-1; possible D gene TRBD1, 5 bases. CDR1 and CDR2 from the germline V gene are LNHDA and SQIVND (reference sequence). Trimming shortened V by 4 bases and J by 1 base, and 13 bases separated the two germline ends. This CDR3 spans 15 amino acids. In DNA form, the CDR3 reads TGTGCCAGTAGTACCCTGCAAAGGGGGAACACTGAAGCTTTCTTT. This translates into CASSTLQRGNTEAFF.

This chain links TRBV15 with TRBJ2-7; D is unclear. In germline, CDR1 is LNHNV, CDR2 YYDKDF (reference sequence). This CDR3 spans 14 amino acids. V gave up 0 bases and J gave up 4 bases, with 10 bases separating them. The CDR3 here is CATSREGIYYEQYF. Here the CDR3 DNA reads TGTGCCACCAGCAGAGAGGGGATCTATTACGAGCAGTACTTC.

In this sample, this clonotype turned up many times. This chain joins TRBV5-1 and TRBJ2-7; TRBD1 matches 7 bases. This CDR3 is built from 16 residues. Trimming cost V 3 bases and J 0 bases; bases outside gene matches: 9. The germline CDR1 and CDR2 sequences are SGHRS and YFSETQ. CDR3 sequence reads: CASSWGTVSSSYEQYF. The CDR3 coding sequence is TGCGCCAGCAGCTGGGGGACAGTTTCGAGCTCCTACGAGCAGTACTTC.

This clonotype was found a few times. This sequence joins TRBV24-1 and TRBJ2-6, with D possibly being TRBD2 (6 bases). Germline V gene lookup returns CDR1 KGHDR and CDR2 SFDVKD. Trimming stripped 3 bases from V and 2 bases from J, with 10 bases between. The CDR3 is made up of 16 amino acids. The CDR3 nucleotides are TGTGCCACCAGTGATGTCGGCGGGGCTGGGGCCAACGTCCTGACTTTC. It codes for CATSDVGGAGANVLTF.

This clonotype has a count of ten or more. DNA for the CDR3: TGCAGCGTTTCTAGCGGGGGAGCCTGGCAGGGTACGCAGTATTTT. Its translation is CSVSSGGAWQGTQYF. The chain carries TRBV29-1 and TRBJ2-3; 10 nucleotides match TRBD2. The CDR3 has 15 amino acids. CDR1 and CDR2 from the germline V gene are SQVTM and ANQGSEA. With V trimmed by 5 bases and J by 8 bases, 13 bases remained unmatched.

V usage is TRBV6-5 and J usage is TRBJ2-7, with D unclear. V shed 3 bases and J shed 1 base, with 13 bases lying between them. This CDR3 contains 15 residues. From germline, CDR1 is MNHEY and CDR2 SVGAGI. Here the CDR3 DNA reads TGTGCCAGCAGTTATGCTGGGTCCGGATCCTACGAGCAGTACTTC. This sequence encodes CASSYAGSGSYEQYF.

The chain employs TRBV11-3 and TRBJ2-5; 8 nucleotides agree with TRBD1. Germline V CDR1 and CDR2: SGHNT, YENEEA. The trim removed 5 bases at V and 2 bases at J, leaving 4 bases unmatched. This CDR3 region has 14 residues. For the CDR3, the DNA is TGTGCCAGCAGCCCGAGGACAGGGCAAGAGACCCAGTACTTC. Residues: CASSPRTGQETQYF.

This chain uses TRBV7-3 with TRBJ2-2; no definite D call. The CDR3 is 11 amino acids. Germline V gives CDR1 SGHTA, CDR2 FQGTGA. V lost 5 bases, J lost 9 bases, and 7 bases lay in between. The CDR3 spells CASSRARELFF. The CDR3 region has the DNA TGTGCCAGCAGCCGGGCGCGGGAGCTGTTTTTT.

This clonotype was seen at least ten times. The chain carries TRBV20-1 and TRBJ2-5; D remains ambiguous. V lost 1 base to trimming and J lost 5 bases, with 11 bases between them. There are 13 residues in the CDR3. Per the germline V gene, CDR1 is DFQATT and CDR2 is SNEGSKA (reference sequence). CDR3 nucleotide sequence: TGCAGTGCTAGAGCGGCCGGTAGGGAGACCCAGTACTTC. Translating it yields CSARAAGRETQYF.

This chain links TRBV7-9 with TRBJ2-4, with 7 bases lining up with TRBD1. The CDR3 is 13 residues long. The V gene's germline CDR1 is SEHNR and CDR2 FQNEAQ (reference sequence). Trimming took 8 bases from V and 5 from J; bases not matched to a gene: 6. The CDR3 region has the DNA TGTGCCAGCCGCCGGGACAGCCAAAACATTCAGTACTTC. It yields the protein CASRRDSQNIQYF.

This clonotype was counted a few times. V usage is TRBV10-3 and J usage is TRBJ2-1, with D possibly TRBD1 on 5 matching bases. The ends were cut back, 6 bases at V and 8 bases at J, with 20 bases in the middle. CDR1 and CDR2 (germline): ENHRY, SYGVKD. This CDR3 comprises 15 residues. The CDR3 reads CAIRPPGVGADEQFF. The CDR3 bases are TGTGCCATCAGACCCCCGGGTGTTGGGGCGGATGAGCAGTTCTTC.

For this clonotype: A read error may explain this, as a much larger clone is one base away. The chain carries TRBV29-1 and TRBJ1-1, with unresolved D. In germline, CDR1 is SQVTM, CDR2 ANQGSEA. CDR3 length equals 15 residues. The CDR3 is CSVAGTDGESTEALF. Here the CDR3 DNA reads TGCAGCGTTGCCGGTACGGACGGTGAGAGCACTGAAGCTCTCTTT.

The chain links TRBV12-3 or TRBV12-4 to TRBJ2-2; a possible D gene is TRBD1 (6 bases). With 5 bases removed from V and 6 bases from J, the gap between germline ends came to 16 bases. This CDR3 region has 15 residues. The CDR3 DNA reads TGTGCCAGCAGTCCGCAGGGGAAGGTTGCCGGGGAGCTGTTTTTT. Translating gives CASSPQGKVAGELFF.

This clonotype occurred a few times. The CDR3 DNA follows: TGTGCCAGCAGAGTTCCCGTGGGGTATGGAAAAGAGACCCAGTACTTC. This codes for CASRVPVGYGKETQYF. This rearrangement joins TRBV25-1 to TRBJ2-5; unclear D gene. The CDR3 has 16 residues. Germline values: CDR1 MGHDK, CDR2 SYGVNS. V gave up 6 bases and J gave up 3 bases, with 20 bases separating them.

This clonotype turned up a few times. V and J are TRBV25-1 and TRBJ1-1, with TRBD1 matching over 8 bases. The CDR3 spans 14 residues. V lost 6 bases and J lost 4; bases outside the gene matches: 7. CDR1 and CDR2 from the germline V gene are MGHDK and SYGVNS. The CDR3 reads CASRRTGQGTEAFF. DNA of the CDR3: TGTGCCAGCAGGAGGACAGGGCAGGGCACTGAAGCTTTCTTT.

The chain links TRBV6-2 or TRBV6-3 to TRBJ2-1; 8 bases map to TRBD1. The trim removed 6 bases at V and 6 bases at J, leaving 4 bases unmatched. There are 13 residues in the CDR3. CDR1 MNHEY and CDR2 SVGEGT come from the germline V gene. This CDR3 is CASRQGASNEQFF. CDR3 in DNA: TGTGCCAGCAGGCAGGGGGCTTCCAATGAGCAGTTCTTC.

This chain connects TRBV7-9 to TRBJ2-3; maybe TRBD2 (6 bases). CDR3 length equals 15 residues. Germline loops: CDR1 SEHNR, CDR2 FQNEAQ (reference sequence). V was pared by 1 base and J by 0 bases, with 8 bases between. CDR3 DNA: TGTGCCAGCAGCTTAGATGGGACTAGCACAGATACGCAGTATTTT. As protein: CASSLDGTSTDTQYF. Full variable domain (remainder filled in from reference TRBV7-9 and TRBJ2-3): DTGVSQNPRHKITKRGQNVTFRCDPISEHNRLYWYRQTLGQGPEFLTYFQNEAQLEKSRLLSDRFSAERPKGSFSTLEIQRTEQGDSAMYLCASSLDGTSTDTQYFGPGTRLTVL.

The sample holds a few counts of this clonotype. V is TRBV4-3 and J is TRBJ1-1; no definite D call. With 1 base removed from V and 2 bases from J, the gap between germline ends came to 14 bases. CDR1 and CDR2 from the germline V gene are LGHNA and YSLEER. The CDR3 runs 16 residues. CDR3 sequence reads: CASSQVPRNSNTEAFF. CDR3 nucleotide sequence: TGCGCCAGCAGCCAAGTCCCCCGGAACAGTAACACTGAAGCTTTCTTT.

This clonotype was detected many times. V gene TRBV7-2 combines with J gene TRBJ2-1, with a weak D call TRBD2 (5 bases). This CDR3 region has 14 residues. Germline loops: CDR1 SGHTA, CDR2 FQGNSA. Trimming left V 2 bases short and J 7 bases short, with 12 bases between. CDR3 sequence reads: CASSLSGVDNEQFF. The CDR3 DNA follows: TGTGCCAGCAGCTTATCCGGGGTGGATAATGAGCAGTTCTTC.

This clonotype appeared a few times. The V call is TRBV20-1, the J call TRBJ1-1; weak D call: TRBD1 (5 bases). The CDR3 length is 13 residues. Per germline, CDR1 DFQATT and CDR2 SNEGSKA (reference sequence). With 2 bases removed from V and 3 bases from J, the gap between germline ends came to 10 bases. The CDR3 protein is CSARSPQDTEAFF. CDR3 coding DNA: TGCAGTGCTAGATCTCCACAGGACACTGAAGCTTTCTTT.

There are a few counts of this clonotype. The CDR3 sequence: CASSLWAGGTEKLFF. The CDR3, as DNA: TGTGCCAGCAGTTTATGGGCAGGGGGCACGGAAAAACTGTTTTTT. V is TRBV28 and J is TRBJ1-4, with 8 bases matching TRBD1. J lost 8 bases, V lost 0 bases, and 5 bases had no gene match. The CDR3 spans 15 residues. Germline loops: CDR1 MDHEN, CDR2 SYDVKM. Together with reference TRBV28 and TRBJ1-4, the CDR3 gives the full variable domain: DVKVTQSSRYLVKRTGEKVFLECVQDMDHENMFWYRQDPGLGLRLIYFSYDVKMKEKGDIPEGYSVSREKKERFSLILESASTNQTSMYLCASSLWAGGTEKLFFGSGTQLSVL.

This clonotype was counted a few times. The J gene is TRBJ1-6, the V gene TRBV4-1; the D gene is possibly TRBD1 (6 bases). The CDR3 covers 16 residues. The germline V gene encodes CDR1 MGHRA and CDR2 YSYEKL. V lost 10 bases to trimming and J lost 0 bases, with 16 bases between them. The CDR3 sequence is CATGQSLSSYNSPLHF. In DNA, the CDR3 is TGCGCCACCGGACAGTCCCTAAGCTCCTATAATTCACCCCTCCACTTT.

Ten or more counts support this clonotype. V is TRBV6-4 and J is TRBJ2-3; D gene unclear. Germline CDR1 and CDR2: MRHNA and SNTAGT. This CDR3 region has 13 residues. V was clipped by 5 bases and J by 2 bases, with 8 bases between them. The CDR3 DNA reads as TGTGCCAGCAGTCCAGAGCCCACAGATACGCAGTATTTT. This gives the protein CASSPEPTDTQYF.

Here the CDR3 reads CASSYLGSYEQYF. The CDR3 DNA is TGTGCCAGCAGCTACCTCGGGTCCTACGAGCAGTACTTC. V and J are TRBV7-9 and TRBJ2-7, with D unclear. Per the germline V gene, CDR1 is SEHNR and CDR2 is FQNEAQ (reference sequence). CDR3 length equals 13 residues. The V end lost 4 bases, the J end lost 1 base, and 8 bases lay between the germline ends.

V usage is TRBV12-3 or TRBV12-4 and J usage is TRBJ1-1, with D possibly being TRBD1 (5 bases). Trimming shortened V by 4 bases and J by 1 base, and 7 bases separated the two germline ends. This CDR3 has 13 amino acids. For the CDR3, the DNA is TGTGCCAGCAGTTGGGGCAGGAACACTGAAGCTTTCTTT. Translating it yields CASSWGRNTEAFF.